This T cell receptor beta chain was sequenced for a study of regulatory T cells in long-lasting Graves disease. Building the TCR beta libraries relied on iRepertoire HTBI primers, and CDR3 regions underwent Arm-PCR. Each CDR3 protein is one row after TCRdb ran MiXCR on the multiplex PCR reads. The repertoire holds about 470,000 distinct CDR3 sequences, around a fifth seen once, with around 7% in the top ten. This clonotype was counted many times. V dropped 4 bases and J dropped 2; count of bases not matched to a gene: 4. The CDR3 spans 15 residues. Time point meaning: persistent/refractory GD, antithyroid drugs over 5 years with positive TRAb. There was RNA extracted from PBMCs, and the TCR library was made from it.

The source was peripheral blood mononuclear cells (PBMCs), collected when the disease was refractory, from a patient treated with antithyroid drugs. The chain is built from TRBV12-3 or TRBV12-4 and TRBJ1-3, with TRBD1 matching 8 bases. This TCR derives from a female donor with Graves disease. CDR3 protein: CASSSTDRAGNTIYF. As DNA, the CDR3 is TGTGCCAGCAGTTCCACGGACAGGGCTGGAAACACCATATATTTT.